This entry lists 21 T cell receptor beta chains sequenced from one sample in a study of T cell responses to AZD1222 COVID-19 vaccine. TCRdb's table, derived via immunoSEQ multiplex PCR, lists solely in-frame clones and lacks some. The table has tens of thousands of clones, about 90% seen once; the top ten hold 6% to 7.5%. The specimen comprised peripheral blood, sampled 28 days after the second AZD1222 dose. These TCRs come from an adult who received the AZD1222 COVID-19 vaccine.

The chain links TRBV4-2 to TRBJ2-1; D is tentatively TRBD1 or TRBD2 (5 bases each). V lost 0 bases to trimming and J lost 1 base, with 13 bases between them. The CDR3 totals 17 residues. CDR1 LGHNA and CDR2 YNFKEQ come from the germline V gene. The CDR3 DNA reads TGTGCCAGCAGCCAAGATGGGACCCAGGGTTCCTACAATGAGCAGTTCTTC. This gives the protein CASSQDGTQGSYNEQFF.

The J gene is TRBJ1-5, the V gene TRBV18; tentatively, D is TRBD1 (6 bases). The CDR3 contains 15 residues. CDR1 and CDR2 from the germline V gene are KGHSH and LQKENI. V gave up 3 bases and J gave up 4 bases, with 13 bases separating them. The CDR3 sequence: CASSPAGGANQPQHF. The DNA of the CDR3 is TGTGCCAGCTCACCGGCCGGGGGGGCAAATCAGCCCCAGCATTTT.

This CDR3 is CASSYRDRGRETQYF. The CDR3 DNA sequence: TGTGCCAGCAGTTACCGCGACAGGGGCAGGGAGACCCAGTACTTC. The chain couples TRBV6-5 to TRBJ2-5, with TRBD1 matching 8 bases. The CDR3 spans 15 residues. Germline V gives CDR1 MNHEY, CDR2 SVGAGI. V was clipped by 2 bases and J by 5 bases; unmatched bases: 7.

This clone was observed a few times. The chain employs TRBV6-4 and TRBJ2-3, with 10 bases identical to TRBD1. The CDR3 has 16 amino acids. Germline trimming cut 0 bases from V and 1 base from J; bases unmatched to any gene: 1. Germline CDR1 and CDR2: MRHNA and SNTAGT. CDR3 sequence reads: CASSDSTGGGTDTQYF. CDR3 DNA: TGTGCCAGCAGTGACTCGACAGGGGGCGGCACAGATACGCAGTATTTT.

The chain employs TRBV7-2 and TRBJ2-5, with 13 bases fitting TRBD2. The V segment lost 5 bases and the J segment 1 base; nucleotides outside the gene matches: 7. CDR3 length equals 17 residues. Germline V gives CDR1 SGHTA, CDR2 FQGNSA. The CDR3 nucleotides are TGTGCCAGCAGCGGAGGGACTAGCGGGATACTCCAAGAGACCCAGTACTTC. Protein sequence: CASSGGTSGILQETQYF.

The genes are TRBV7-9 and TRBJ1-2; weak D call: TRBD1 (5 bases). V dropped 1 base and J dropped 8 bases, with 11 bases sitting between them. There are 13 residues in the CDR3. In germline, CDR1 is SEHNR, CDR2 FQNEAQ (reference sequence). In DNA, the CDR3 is TGTGCCAGCAGCTTAGAAGCAGGGCTCGGCTACACCTTC. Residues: CASSLEAGLGYTF.

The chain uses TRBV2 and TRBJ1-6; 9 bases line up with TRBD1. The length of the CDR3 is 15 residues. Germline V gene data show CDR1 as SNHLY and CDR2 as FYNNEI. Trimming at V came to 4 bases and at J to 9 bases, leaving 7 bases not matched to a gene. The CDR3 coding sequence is TGTGCCAGCAGTGGTACCGGGACAGGGACTTCACCCCTCCACTTT. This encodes CASSGTGTGTSPLHF.

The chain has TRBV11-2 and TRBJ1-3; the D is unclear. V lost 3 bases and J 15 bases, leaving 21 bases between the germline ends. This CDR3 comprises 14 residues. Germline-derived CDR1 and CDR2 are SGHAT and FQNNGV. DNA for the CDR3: TGTGCCAGCAGCTTCTTCCCGGAGGGCCCCGGTTCATATTTT. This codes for CASSFFPEGPGSYF. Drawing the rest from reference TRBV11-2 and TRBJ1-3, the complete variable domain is EAGVAQSPRYKIIEKRQSVAFWCNPISGHATLYWYQQILGQGPKLLIQFQNNGVVDDSQLPKDRFSAERLKGVDSTLKIQPAKLEDSAVYLCASSFFPEGPGSYFGEGSWLTVV.

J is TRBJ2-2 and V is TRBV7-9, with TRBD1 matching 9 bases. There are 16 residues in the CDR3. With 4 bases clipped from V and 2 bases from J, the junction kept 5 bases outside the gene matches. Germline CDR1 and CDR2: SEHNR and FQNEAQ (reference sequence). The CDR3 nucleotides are TGTGCCAGCAGCTCCAGGGACAGGGTCAACACCGGGGAGCTGTTTTTT. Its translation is CASSSRDRVNTGELFF.

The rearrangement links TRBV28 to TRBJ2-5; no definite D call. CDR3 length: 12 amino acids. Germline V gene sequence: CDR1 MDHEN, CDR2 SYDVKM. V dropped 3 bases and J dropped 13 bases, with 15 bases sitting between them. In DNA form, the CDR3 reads TGTGCCAGCAGTTTTCGTCCAGTTGCCCGGTACTTC. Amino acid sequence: CASSFRPVARYF.

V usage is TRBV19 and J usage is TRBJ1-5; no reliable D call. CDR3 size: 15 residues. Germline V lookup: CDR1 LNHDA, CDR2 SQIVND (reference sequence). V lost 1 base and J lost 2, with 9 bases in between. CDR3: CASSIGGNGNQPQHF. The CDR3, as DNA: TGTGCCAGTAGTATAGGGGGAAATGGCAATCAGCCCCAGCATTTT.

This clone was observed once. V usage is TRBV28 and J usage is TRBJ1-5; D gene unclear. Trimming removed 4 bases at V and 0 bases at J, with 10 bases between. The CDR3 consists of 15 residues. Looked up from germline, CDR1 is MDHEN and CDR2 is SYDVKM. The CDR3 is CASSSRAYSNQPQHF. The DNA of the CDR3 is TGTGCCAGCAGTTCCCGAGCCTATAGCAATCAGCCCCAGCATTTT.

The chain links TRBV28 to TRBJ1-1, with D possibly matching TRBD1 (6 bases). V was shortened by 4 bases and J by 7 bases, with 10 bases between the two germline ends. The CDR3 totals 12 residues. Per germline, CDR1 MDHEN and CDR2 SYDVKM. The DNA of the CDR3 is TGTGCCAGCAGTTCCCGGACAGATGAAGCTTTCTTT. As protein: CASSSRTDEAFF.

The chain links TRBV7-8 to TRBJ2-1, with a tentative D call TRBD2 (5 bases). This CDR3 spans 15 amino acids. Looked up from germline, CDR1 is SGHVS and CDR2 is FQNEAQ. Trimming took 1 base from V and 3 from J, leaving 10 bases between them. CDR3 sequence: CASSLGSGNYNEQFF. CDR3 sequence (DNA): TGTGCCAGCAGCTTAGGGAGCGGAAACTACAATGAGCAGTTCTTC.

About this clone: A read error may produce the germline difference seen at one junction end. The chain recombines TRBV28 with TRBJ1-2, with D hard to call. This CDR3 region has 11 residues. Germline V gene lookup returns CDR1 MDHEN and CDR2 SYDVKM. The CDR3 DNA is TGTGCCAGCAGTTTACTCCCGGTCATGGTCTTC. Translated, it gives CASSLLPVMVF.

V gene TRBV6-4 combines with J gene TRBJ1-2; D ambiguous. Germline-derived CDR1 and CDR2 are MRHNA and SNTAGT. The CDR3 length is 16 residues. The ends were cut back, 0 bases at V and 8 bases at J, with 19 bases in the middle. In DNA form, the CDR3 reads TGTGCCAGCAGTGACTCAGGCCGGGGAACTATCGGGGGCTACACCTTC. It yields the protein CASSDSGRGTIGGYTF.

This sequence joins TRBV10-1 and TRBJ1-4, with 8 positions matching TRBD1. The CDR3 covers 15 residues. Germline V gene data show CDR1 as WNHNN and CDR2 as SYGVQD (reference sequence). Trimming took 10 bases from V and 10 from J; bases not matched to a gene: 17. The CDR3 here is CAKRGGKDRVGKLFF. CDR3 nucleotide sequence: TGCGCCAAACGGGGGGGTAAGGACAGGGTAGGAAAACTGTTTTTT.

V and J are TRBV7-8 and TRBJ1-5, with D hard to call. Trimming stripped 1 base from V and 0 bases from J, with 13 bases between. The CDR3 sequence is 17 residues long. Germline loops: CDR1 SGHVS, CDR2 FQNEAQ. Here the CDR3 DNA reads TGTGCCAGCAGCTTAGTAGGCAGCTTCGATAGCAATCAGCCCCAGCATTTT. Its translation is CASSLVGSFDSNQPQHF.

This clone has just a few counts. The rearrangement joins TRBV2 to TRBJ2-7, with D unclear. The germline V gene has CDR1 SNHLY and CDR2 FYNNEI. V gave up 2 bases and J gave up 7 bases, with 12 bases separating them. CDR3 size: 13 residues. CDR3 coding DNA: TGTGCCAGCAGTGAACCCTTCACCCTGGAGCAGTACTTC. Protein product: CASSEPFTLEQYF.

The CDR3 nucleotides are TGTGCCAGCTCCTCTAAAGGGGGGAACACTGAAGCTTTCTTT. Translated: CASSSKGGNTEAFF. This sequence joins TRBV18 and TRBJ1-1; D is perhaps TRBD1 (6 bases). V was pared by 6 bases and J by 1 base, with 12 bases between. Germline lookup yields CDR1 KGHSH and CDR2 LQKENI. The CDR3 sequence is 14 residues long.

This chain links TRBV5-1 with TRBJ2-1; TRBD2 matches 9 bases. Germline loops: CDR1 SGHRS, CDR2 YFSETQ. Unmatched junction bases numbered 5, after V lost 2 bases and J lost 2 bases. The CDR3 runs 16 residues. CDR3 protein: CASSFGAGGPYNEQFF. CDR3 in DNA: TGCGCCAGCAGCTTCGGTGCGGGAGGGCCCTACAATGAGCAGTTCTTC.